This TCR beta chain appears in the sequencing data of a study of cytomegalovirus exposure and HLA in healthy donors. This clone was detected only a few times. Primers: 60 Vbeta forward and 13 Jbeta reverse. Using immunoSEQ multiplex PCR, the repertoire was profiled, and TCRdb retains in-frame clones only, with some absent. This table has some 85,000 clones, approximately 84% appearing once. The CDR3 has 16 residues. V gave up 2 bases and J gave up 7 bases; unmatched junction bases: 9. Germline-derived CDR1 and CDR2 are SGHTA and FQGTGA. The sequenced material came from PBMCs. The chain combines TRBV7-3 with TRBJ2-1, with 9 bases identical to TRBD2. The receptor was isolated from a woman between 45 and 60 years old in good health and CMV-seronegative. The CDR3 DNA is TGTGCCAGCAGCTTACTAGCGGGACTGACCCTTAATGAGCAGTTCTTC. Translated: CASSLLAGLTLNEQFF.